The sequence of this TCR beta chain was determined in a study of radiation and T cells in renal cell carcinoma. Time point: blood 4 weeks post-SBRT, at nephrectomy. As for treatment: 15 Gy SBRT to primary tumor, nephrectomy 4 weeks later. Using immunoSEQ multiplex PCR, the repertoire was profiled, and TCRdb retains in-frame clones only, with some absent. Of approximately 65,000 clones listed, over 60% are singletons. This CDR3 comprises 16 residues. The germline V gene has CDR1 LNHDA and CDR2 SQIVND (reference sequence). Trimming cost V 0 bases and J 5 bases; bases outside gene matches: 4. This clonotype was obtained from a man aged 55-75 years with renal cell carcinoma. This specimen consisted of blood, obtained from a patient whose treatment included radiotherapy and nephrectomy. The rearrangement uses TRBV19 and TRBJ1-4; 9 positions match TRBD1. Here the CDR3 DNA reads TGTGCCAGTAGTATAGACGGGACAGGGAACAATGAAAAACTGTTTTTT. This codes for CASSIDGTGNNEKLFF.